The clone carrying this T cell receptor (beta chain) was seen just once. No antigen is known for it. The sample belongs to a study of long-term antiretroviral therapy in people with HIV. General study results and limits: The study lacked data on ART adherence, viral resistance or therapy changes. Diversity increased after ART yet remained lower than in transplant donor controls. Dominating the repertoire at all time points were the clones that expanded before ART.

The libraries were made with immunoSEQ v3.0 at survey level. Some clones are missing from TCRdb's copy, which holds only in-frame ones; the method was immunoSEQ multiplex PCR. The sample lists about 22,000 clones, approximately 80% occurring once. Prior to DNA extraction, the samples held about 0.95-11 million cryopreserved PBMC. Germline-derived CDR1 and CDR2 are SGHRS and YFSETQ. V shed 4 bases and J shed 7 bases, with 14 bases lying between them. CDR3 length equals 13 residues. The chain employs TRBV5-1 and TRBJ2-5, with no clear D. Sequencing used unsorted PBMCs, obtained 0.1 years before starting antiretroviral therapy. This TCR was recovered from a man aged 18 to 30 with HIV. CDR3 in DNA: TGCGCCAGCAGCAATACACCCGGTGGGACCCAGTACTTC. Translated: CASSNTPGGTQYF.